A selection of T cell receptor beta chains follows, all from one sample in a study of ipilimumab plus nivolumab after autologous stem cell transplantation. Generated by immunoSEQ multiplex PCR, the TCRdb table keeps only in-frame clones and is missing some. The table lists around 15,000 clones, roughly four fifths of them singletons. Sample: PBMCs, taken in a trial of ipilimumab plus nivolumab as post-transplant consolidation. All receptors derive from a male donor with diffuse large B-cell lymphoma. Each CDR3 is given with its conserved first and last residue. The order of the fields is J gene, V gene, CDR3 protein.

>TRBJ1-2|TRBV2
CASPREGGRGGYTF
>TRBJ1-1|TRBV5-4
CASSLGRDLLSTEAFF
>TRBJ2-1|TRBV7-9
CASRGGEQFF
>TRBJ2-7|TRBV29-1
CSAAVGGAYEQYF
>TRBJ2-5|TRBV5-4
CASSLGVAGGETQYF
>TRBJ2-7|TRBV9
CASSVGDTNPYEQYF
>TRBJ1-2|TRBV6-6
CAGRQGAGYTF
>-|TRBV11-2
CASSLEAYEQYF
>TRBJ1-2|TRBV27
CASTSGGLDGIYGYTF
>TRBJ2-7|TRBV5-1
CASGEGQGYEQYF
>TRBJ2-5|TRBV21-1
CASPSTGTTGTQYF
>TRBJ2-7|TRBV6-5
CASRIGTDIAYEQYF
>TRBJ2-5|TRBV27
CASSLSLIGETQYF
>TRBJ2-2|TRBV5-1
CASSRLGQGPGELFF
>TRBJ1-2|TRBV4-1
CASSQERAKLGTGSHYGYTF
>TRBJ2-7|TRBV11-3
CASSFGTGDGYEQYF
>TRBJ2-7|TRBV11-1
CASSMTGTSYEQYF
>TRBJ1-2|TRBV5-6
CASSIASMGFGGGYTF
>TRBJ1-1|TRBV7-9
CASSPRRGLGTEAFF
>TRBJ2-1|TRBV30
CAWSDGGLAHNEQFF
>TRBJ1-1|TRBV7-9
CASSLGQGITEAFF
>TRBJ2-5|TRBV4-3
CASSQHAGAGETQYF
>TRBJ2-3|TRBV30
CAWSVRGDTQYF
>TRBJ2-3|TRBV4-2
CASSQEFRERGTDTQYF
>TRBJ1-1|TRBV5-8
CASSLSPLNTEAFF
>TRBJ1-5|TRBV5-1
CASSLFSGGNQPQHF
>TRBJ2-3|TRBV4-1
CASSQGPGAGGRTDTQYF
>TRBJ2-7|TRBV7-8
CASSLGSGEQCF
>TRBJ1-1|TRBV30
CAWSVIDTEAFF
>TRBJ1-3|TRBV7-8
CASRARRTGNTIYF
>TRBJ1-5|TRBV19
CASSKGSNQPQHF
>TRBJ2-1|TRBV2
CATKLAGDYNEQFF
>TRBJ1-2|TRBV14
CASSQDPGGYTF
>TRBJ2-3|TRBV19
CASSEQTGFTADTQYF
>TRBJ2-7|TRBV14
CASSLRTGGYEQYF
>TRBJ2-2|TRBV2
CASRGTGNTGELFF
>TRBJ1-1|TRBV4-1
CASSQDPGRGGAFF
>TRBJ1-2|TRBV19
CASSMRHGGDGYTF
>TRBJ1-1|TRBV2
CASSLQQGITEAFF
>TRBJ1-1|TRBV6-1
CASSDRHGAFF
>TRBJ2-2|TRBV6-5
CASSQRQGRTGELFF
>TRBJ2-2|TRBV7-9
CASSPGLAGVVTGELFF
>TRBJ2-7|TRBV7-8
CASSLTGTTYEQYF
>TRBJ1-1|TRBV4-1
CASSQDRVGTEAFF
>TRBJ2-7|TRBV5-6
CASSLRRVRTYEQYF
>TRBJ2-3|TRBV6-4
CASSESAGYPTDTQYF
>TRBJ2-1|TRBV19
CAYKGGLAGVISYNEQFF
>TRBJ2-5|TRBV19
CASSIQASGKGETQYF
>TRBJ1-1|TRBV6-5
CASSYEEFGGRRRAFF
>TRBJ1-6|TRBV27
CASSYLQVGDSPLHF
>TRBJ1-6|TRBV4-3
CASSHLGSPLHF
>TRBJ1-1|TRBV11-2
CASSRGPRTEAFF
>TRBJ2-5|TRBV21-1
CASSPQVATQYF